This T cell receptor (beta chain) derives from a study of blood T cell repertoires in COVID-19. As for the study in general: Donors in the United States, Italy and Spain gave samples during acute or convalescent COVID-19.

The protocol was immunoSEQ multiplex PCR, while the TCRdb copy is restricted to in-frame clones and leaves out a portion. The sample has roughly 20,000 clones; about 88% are singletons. Trimming stripped 3 bases from V and 8 bases from J, with 16 bases between. The germline gives CDR1 SEHNR, CDR2 FQNEAQ (reference sequence). CDR3 length: 14 amino acids. The chain joins TRBV7-9 to TRBJ1-2; a weak D match, TRBD1 (5 bases). The sample taken for sequencing was peripheral blood. The origin of this receptor is a human donor in a cohort sampled during active COVID-19. The CDR3 sequence is CASSFGRALRGYTF. The CDR3 region has the DNA TGTGCCAGCAGCTTTGGCAGGGCGCTGAGGGGCTACACCTTC. The full variable domain, with the rest looked up from reference TRBV7-9 and TRBJ1-2, is DTGVSQNPRHKITKRGQNVTFRCDPISEHNRLYWYRQTLGQGPEFLTYFQNEAQLEKSRLLSDRFSAERPKGSFSTLEIQRTEQGDSAMYLCASSFGRALRGYTFGSGTRLTVV.